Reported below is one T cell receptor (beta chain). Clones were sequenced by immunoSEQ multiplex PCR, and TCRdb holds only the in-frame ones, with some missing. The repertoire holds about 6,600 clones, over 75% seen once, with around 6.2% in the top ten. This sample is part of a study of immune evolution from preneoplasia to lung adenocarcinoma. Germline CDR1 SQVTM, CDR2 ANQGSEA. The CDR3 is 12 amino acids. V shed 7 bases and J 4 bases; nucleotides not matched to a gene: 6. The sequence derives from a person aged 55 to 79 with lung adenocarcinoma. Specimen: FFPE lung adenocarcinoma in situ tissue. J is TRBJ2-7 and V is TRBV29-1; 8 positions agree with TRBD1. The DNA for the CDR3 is TGCAGCGCCCAGGGGGCGCAATACGAGCAGTACTTC. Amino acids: CSAQGAQYEQYF.